Below, 2 T cell receptor beta chains from the same sample are listed, as sequenced in a study of T cells in Graves' hyperthyroidism and ophthalmopathy. Amplification targeted TCR beta CDR3 regions from RNA transcripts. The TCR CDR3 was amplified in a first-round RT-PCR using the HTBI primer set. A single record per CDR3 protein comes from TCRdb applying MiXCR to the multiplex PCR reads. The table lists 550,000 to 650,000 distinct CDR3 sequences, 12% to 15% of them singletons, with about 15% in the top ten. Sequenced input: blood. Receptor source: a woman in her 40s with Graves' hyperthyroidism.

Many counts were recorded for this clonotype. J is TRBJ1-4 and V is TRBV2, with a weak D call TRBD1 (6 bases). Deletions cut 7 bases from V and 7 bases from J, with 16 bases between. From germline, CDR1 is SNHLY and CDR2 FYNNEI. The CDR3 loop spans 14 amino acids. The CDR3 coding sequence is TGTGCCAGCACCTTGGGGAGGGGGGTTGAAAAACTGTTTTTT. This encodes CASTLGRGVEKLFF. Full variable domain (outside the CDR3, taken from reference TRBV2 and TRBJ1-4): EPEVTQTPSHQVTQMGQEVILRCVPISNHLYFYWYRQILGQKVEFLVSFYNNEISEKSEIFDDQFSVERPDGSNFTLKIRSTKLEDSAMYFCASTLGRGVEKLFFGSGTQLSVL.

This clonotype has at least ten counts. The J gene is TRBJ2-7, the V gene TRBV6-5; TRBD2 aligns across 7 bases. The germline gives CDR1 MNHEY, CDR2 SVGAGI. J lost 0 bases, V lost 2 bases, and 7 bases had no gene match. The CDR3 runs to 16 residues. The CDR3 protein is CASSYGSGLLSYEQYF. DNA of the CDR3: TGTGCCAGCAGTTACGGTAGCGGGTTACTCTCCTACGAGCAGTACTTC.